The T cell receptor (beta chain) under discussion was sequenced for a study of T cells after yellow fever vaccination. CDR3 length: 16 amino acids. Trimming at V came to 6 bases and at J to 9 bases, leaving 12 bases not matched to a gene. The authors made TCR cDNA by 5'RACE template switching, adding a universal primer site and UMIs. A single record per CDR3 protein comes from TCRdb applying MiXCR to the 5' RACE reads. The data show about 630,000 distinct CDR3 sequences, about 12% seen once. General study results and limits: Post-booster repertoires contained most primary-vaccination clones again (96% CD4, approximately 88% CD8). Only a small proportion of the clonotypes turned up in both the CD4 and the CD8 compartments, likely arising from convergent recombination.

As concerns this clonotype: The antigen is not known.

The specimen was PBMCs, collected on the day of the yellow fever booster vaccination. The clonotype originates from a man aged 25 to 45 who received the YFV17D yellow fever vaccine. V and J are TRBV12-3 or TRBV12-4 and TRBJ2-1; 12 nucleotides match TRBD2. This CDR3 is CASSLSSSGRAGEQFF. For the CDR3, the DNA is TGTGCCAGCAGCCTTAGTTCTAGCGGGAGGGCCGGTGAGCAGTTCTTC.